The TCR beta chain under discussion was sequenced for a study of blood T cell repertoires in COVID-19 (TCRdb year 2020). The study in broad terms: Collaborator samples came from the United States, Italy and Spain and covered acute and convalescent phases of COVID-19. Deeply sampled blood TCRbeta repertoires from subjects exposed to, actively infected with, or recovered from COVID-19 were included in the dataset. A de-identified subject ID, COVID-19 status, age in years and sex were almost always included in the sample metadata. The repertoires were released in a freely available public database intended as a resource for research on the immune response to SARS-CoV-2. The material from the prospective study consisted of cDNA or gDNA derived from T cells, B-cell-depleted T cells, or PBMCs. Where available, HLA class I and class II types were obtained from metadata supplied by the sample provider rather than from assay-based typing. The samples were drawn from the first 160 participants of the ongoing ImmuneRACE study and from 950 to 1,500 subjects provided by 6 global collaborators. The paper as a whole reports these results and caveats: How much clinical and demographic metadata was included differed by source and by participant, and the metadata was provided uncurated.

In the germline V gene, CDR1 corresponds to MNHEY and CDR2 to SVGAGI. V has 2 bases trimmed and J has 6 bases trimmed; junction bases matching no gene number 5. The CDR3, from cysteine to phenylalanine, totals 15 residues. The kept DNA is CDR3 alone, 45 bases in frame from the first base. For this clone: Its binding antigen is unknown. No base quality values were provided; no much bigger clone lies one nucleotide off.

Participants in the prospective study were enrolled through a virtual design, were aged 18 to 89 years, and lived in approximately 24 United States geographic areas. To assign participants to cohorts, the prospective study relied on clinical history that participants themselves reported in a screening survey and a study questionnaire. Recovered participants in ImmuneRACE Cohort 3 were defined by two consecutive negative NP/OP PCR tests, clearance by a healthcare professional, or resolution of symptoms. In the prospective study, mobile phlebotomists collected whole blood, serum and a nasopharyngeal or oropharyngeal swab from each participant. Over a roughly 2-month period, participants in the prospective study had the option of providing additional blood draws and questionnaires. Before DNA extraction, blood samples from the prospective study were shipped at room temperature or frozen. The immunoSEQ Assay, a bias-controlled multiplex PCR, was used to amplify TCRbeta CDR3 regions from genomic DNA. In the original analysis: Within the assay, amplification of reference gene primers was used to estimate how many nucleated cells each sample contained. To quantify the absolute abundance of each unique TCRbeta CDR3 rearrangement, sequence reads were collapsed and filtered. For each sample, productive Simpson clonality was calculated by taking the square root of Simpson's diversity index across productive rearrangements. TCRdb provides this immuneACCESS table in a form limited to in-frame rearrangements. Some clones are lacking; in checked studies, under half of them reflect an unresolved V gene, and why the rest are absent is not known. Clonal size and the V and J genes are those of that table, whereas D and trimming came from the DNA. Across this sample there are roughly 170,000 clones, with roughly 80% seen only once. The ten largest clones capture under 4.5% of the sample.

Sequencing used PBMCs or T cells enriched from blood (not recorded which). This TCR was sampled from a woman in her 50s who had recovered from COVID-19. The chain is assembled from TRBV6-5 and TRBJ2-2, and 8 junctional nucleotides match TRBD1. The CDR3 is CASSYRRQGSGELFF. The bases read TGTGCCAGCAGTTACAGGCGACAGGGGTCCGGGGAGCTGTTTTTT.